This TCR beta chain emerged from a study of OX40 agonist ivuxolimab in advanced cancers. As for the study in general: With ivuxolimab, an agonistic anti-OX40 (CD134) antibody, patients were treated.

Germline V CDR1 and CDR2: SEHNR, FQNEAQ (reference sequence). This CDR3 is built from 13 residues. V lost 1 base to trimming and J lost 3 bases, with 7 bases between them. TCRdb's copy holds only in-frame clones and misses some; the assay was immunoSEQ multiplex PCR. The data contain about 70,000 clones, 90% to 95% of them seen just once; the ten biggest clones take up 6% to 8.5%. The sequenced sample was CD4+ or CD8+ T cells sorted from blood, obtained in a trial of the OX40 agonist ivuxolimab. The chain uses TRBV7-9 and TRBJ2-7; D is unresolved. This TCR derives from an adult with an advanced solid tumor such as melanoma, head and neck, liver or kidney cancer. CDR3 nucleotides: TGTGCCAGCAGCTTAGATGCCGTCTACGAGCAGTACTTC. Its translation is CASSLDAVYEQYF.